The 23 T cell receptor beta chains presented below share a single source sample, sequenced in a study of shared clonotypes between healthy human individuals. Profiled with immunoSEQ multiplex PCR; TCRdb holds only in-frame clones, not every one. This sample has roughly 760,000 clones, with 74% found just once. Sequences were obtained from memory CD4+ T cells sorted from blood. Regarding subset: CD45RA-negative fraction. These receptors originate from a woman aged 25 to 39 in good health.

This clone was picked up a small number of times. The chain's CDR3 is CASSQVIGAGAGNEQFF. The CDR3 bases are TGTGCCAGCAGCCAAGTTATCGGAGCGGGAGCGGGCAATGAGCAGTTCTTC. V is TRBV4-2 and J is TRBJ2-1; TRBD2 matches at 8 bases. With V trimmed by 1 base and J by 6 bases, 11 bases remained unmatched. This CDR3 is 17 amino acids long. Germline values: CDR1 LGHNA, CDR2 YNFKEQ.

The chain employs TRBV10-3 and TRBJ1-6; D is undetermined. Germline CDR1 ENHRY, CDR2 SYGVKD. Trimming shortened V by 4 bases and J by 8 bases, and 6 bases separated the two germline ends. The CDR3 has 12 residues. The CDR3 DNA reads TGTGCCATCAGTGGAGGCGATTCACCCCTCCACTTT. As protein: CAISGGDSPLHF.

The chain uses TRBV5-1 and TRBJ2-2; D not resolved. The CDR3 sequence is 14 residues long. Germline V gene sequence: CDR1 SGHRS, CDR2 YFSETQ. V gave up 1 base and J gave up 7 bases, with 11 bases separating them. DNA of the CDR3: TGCGCCAGCAGCTTGTCACCCCAAGGCGGGGAGCTGTTTTTT. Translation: CASSLSPQGGELFF.

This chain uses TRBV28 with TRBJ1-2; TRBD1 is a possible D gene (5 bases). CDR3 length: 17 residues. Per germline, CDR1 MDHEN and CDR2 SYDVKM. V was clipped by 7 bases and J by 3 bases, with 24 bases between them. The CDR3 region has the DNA TGTGCCAGCACTCCTACCCCCACGGGGACGAGGGACTATGGCTACACCTTC. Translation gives CASTPTPTGTRDYGYTF.

DNA for the CDR3: TGCGCCAGCAGCCAAGATTGGTTGACAGGGGGAGGGGGCTACACCTTC. It codes for CASSQDWLTGGGGYTF. The chain couples TRBV4-1 to TRBJ1-2; 9 bases match TRBD1. Germline CDR1 reads MGHRA; CDR2 reads YSYEKL. V was pared by 0 bases and J by 8 bases, with 10 bases of the junction left unmatched. This CDR3 region has 16 residues.

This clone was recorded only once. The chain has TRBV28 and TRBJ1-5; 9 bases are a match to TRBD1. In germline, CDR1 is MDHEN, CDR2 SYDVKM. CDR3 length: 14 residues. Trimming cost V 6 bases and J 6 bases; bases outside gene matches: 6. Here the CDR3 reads CASSRTGGLQPQHF. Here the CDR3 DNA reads TGTGCCAGCAGCCGTACAGGGGGCCTTCAGCCCCAGCATTTT. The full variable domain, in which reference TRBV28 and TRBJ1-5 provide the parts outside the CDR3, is DVKVTQSSRYLVKRTGEKVFLECVQDMDHENMFWYRQDPGLGLRLIYFSYDVKMKEKGDIPEGYSVSREKKERFSLILESASTNQTSMYLCASSRTGGLQPQHFGDGTRLSIL.

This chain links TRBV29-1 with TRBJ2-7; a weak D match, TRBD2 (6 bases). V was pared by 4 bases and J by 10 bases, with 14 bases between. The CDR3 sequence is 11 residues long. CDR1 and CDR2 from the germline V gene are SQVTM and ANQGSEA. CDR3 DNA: TGCAGCGTTGTGATCCGGACTACCCAGTACTTC. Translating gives CSVVIRTTQYF.

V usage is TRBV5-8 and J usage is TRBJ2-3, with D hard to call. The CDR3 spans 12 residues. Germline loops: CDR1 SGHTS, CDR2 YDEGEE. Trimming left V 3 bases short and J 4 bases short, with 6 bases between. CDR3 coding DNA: TGTGCCAGCAGCTACCGAGCAGATACGCAGTATTTT. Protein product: CASSYRADTQYF.

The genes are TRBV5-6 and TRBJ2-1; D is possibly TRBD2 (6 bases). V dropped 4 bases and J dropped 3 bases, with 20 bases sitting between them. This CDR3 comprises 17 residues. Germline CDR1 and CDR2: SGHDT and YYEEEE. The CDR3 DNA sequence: TGTGCCAGCAGCCCGTACGAGGCGTTAGCGGTCTACAATGAGCAGTTCTTC. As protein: CASSPYEALAVYNEQFF.

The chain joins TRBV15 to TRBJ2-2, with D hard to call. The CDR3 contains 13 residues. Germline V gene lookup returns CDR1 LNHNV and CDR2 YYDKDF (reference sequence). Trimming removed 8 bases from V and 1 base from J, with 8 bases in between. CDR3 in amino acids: CATWEGNTGELFF. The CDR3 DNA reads TGTGCCACCTGGGAAGGGAACACCGGGGAGCTGTTTTTT.

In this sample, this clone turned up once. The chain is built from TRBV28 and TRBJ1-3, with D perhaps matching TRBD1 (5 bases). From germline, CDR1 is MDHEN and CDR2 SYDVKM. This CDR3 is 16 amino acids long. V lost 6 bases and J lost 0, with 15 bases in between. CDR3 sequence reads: CASSSGTPGSGNTIYF. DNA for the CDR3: TGTGCCAGCAGCTCTGGGACTCCCGGCTCTGGAAACACCATATATTTT. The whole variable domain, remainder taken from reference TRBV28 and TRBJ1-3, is DVKVTQSSRYLVKRTGEKVFLECVQDMDHENMFWYRQDPGLGLRLIYFSYDVKMKEKGDIPEGYSVSREKKERFSLILESASTNQTSMYLCASSSGTPGSGNTIYFGEGSWLTVV.

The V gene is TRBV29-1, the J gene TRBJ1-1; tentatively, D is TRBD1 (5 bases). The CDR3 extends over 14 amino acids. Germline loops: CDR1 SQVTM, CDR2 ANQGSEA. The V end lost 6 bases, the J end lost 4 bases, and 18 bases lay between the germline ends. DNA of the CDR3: TGCAGCGTACTCCGGGAGACAGATTCCACTGAAGCTTTCTTT. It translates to CSVLRETDSTEAFF.

CDR3 loop: CASSYGTFLSYEQYF. CDR3 nucleotide sequence: TGTGCCAGCAGTTACGGGACTTTTTTGTCCTACGAGCAGTACTTC. The V call is TRBV6-5, the J call TRBJ2-7, with D maybe TRBD2 (6 bases). The germline V gene has CDR1 MNHEY and CDR2 SVGAGI. This CDR3 is 15 amino acids long. V lost 2 bases and J 1 base, leaving 12 bases between the germline ends.

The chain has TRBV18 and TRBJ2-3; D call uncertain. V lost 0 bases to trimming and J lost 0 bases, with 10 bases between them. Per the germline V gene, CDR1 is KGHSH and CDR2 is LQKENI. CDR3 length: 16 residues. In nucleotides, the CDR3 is TGTGCCAGCTCACCACCGATTGCCACTAGCACAGATACGCAGTATTTT. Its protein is CASSPPIATSTDTQYF.

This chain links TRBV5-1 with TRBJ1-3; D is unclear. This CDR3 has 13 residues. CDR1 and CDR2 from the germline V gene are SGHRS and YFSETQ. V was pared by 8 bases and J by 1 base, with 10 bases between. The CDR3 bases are TGCGCCAGTAGAACGGTTTCTGGAAACACCATATATTTT. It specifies CASRTVSGNTIYF.

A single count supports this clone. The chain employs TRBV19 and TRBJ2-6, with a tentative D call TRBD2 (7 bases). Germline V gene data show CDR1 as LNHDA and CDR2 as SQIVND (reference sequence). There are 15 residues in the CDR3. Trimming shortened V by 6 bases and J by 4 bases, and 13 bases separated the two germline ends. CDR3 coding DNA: TGTGCCAGTAGACGGGGGGCGCTGGGGGCCAACGTCCTGACTTTC. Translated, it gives CASRRGALGANVLTF.

This chain's CDR3 is CASSYQGGVEQYF. The DNA for the CDR3 is TGTGCCAGCAGTTACCAGGGGGGAGTCGAGCAGTACTTC. The chain carries TRBV6-6 and TRBJ2-7; a weak D match, TRBD1 (7 bases). Germline CDR1 MNHNY, CDR2 SVGAGI (reference sequence). This CDR3 contains 13 residues. V gave up 2 bases and J gave up 6 bases, with 11 bases separating them.

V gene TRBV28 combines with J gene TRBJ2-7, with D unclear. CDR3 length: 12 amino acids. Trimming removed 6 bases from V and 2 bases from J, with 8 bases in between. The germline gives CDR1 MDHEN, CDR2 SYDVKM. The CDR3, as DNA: TGTGCCAGCAGCTTCACCACCTACGAGCAGTACTTC. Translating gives CASSFTTYEQYF.

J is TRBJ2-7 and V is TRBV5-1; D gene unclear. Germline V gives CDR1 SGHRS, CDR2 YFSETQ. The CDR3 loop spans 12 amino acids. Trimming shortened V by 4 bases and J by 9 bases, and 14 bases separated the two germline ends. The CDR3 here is CASSPDLELQYF. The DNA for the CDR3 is TGCGCCAGCAGCCCGGATCTAGAATTGCAGTACTTC.

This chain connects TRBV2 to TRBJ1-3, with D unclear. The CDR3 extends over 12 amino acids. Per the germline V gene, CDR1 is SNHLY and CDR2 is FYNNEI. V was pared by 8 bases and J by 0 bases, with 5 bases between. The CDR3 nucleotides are TGTGCCAGCGCTAGCTCTGGAAACACCATATATTTT. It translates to CASASSGNTIYF.

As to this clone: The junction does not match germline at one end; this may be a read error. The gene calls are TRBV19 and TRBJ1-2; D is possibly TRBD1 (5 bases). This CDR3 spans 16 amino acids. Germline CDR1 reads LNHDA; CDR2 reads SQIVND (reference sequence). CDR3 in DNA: TGTGCCAGTAGTGTAGACACAGGATACGCTAACTATGGCTACACCTTC. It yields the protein CASSVDTGYANYGYTF.

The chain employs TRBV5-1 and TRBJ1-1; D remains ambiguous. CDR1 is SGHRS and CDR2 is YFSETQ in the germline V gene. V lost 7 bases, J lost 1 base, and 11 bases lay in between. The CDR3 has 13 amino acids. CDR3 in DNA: TGCGCCAGCGGTAATATAAGGAACACTGAAGCTTTCTTT. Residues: CASGNIRNTEAFF.

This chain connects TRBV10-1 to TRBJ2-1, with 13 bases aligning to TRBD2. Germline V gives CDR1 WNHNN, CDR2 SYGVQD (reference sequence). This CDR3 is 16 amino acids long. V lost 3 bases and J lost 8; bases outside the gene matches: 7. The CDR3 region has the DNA TGCGCCAGCAGTGACCCTACTAGCGGGAGGGCCCATGAGCAGTTCTTC. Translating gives CASSDPTSGRAHEQFF.